This T cell receptor beta chain stems from a study of cytomegalovirus exposure and HLA in healthy donors. Clones were sequenced by immunoSEQ multiplex PCR, and TCRdb holds only the in-frame ones, with some missing. The table shows about 280,000 clones, with more than 75% occurring only once. About this clone: Its specificity is not known.

Whole-study findings and limits: In vitro data verified three CMV-associated chains as specific for CMV antigens.

What was sequenced was PBMCs. The receptor's source is a woman aged 18-30 years in good health and CMV-seronegative.

The chain's CDR3 is CASRDLTGLYEQYF. The DNA of the CDR3 is TGTGCCAGCAGAGACCTGACAGGGCTCTACGAGCAGTACTTC. V usage is TRBV28 and J usage is TRBJ2-7; 7 bases agree with TRBD1. The junction had 8 bases not matched to a gene; V was cut back by 6 bases and J by 3 bases. CDR1 and CDR2 (germline): MDHEN, SYDVKM. There are 14 residues in the CDR3.